Below, 25 T cell receptor beta chains from the same sample are listed, as sequenced in a study of CD4 T cells in relation to SARS-CoV-2 and coronaviruses. Their cognate antigens are unknown. Assay used: immunoSEQ multiplex PCR; TCRdb lists only in-frame clones, some missing. The table shows 35,000 to 45,000 clones, with around 82% occurring only once. The sample consisted of naive CD4+ T cells from PBMCs, cultured in vitro. Subset meaning: naive CD4+ T cells isolated by negative enrichment. The receptors were gathered from an adult with COVID-19.

A word on this clone: Other DNA sequences in this sample translate to the same CDR3. This chain joins TRBV4-1 and TRBJ1-5, with no clear D. The V end lost 1 base, the J end lost 0 bases, and 7 bases lay between the germline ends. The CDR3 runs 15 residues. Germline values: CDR1 MGHRA, CDR2 YSYEKL. The CDR3: CASSQVVGSNQPQHF. The DNA for the CDR3 is TGCGCCAGCAGCCAAGTGGTGGGTAGCAATCAGCCCCAGCATTTT.

The chain links TRBV28 to TRBJ1-1; possible D gene TRBD1, 6 bases. The CDR3 has 12 residues. The V end lost 5 bases, the J end lost 14 bases, and 18 bases lay between the germline ends. The germline gives CDR1 MDHEN, CDR2 SYDVKM. CDR3 sequence reads: CASSTRDGGSFF. The CDR3 bases are TGTGCCAGCAGTACCCGCGACGGGGGCTCCTTCTTT.

J is TRBJ1-4 and V is TRBV12-3 or TRBV12-4; D gene uncertain. Trimming removed 2 bases from V and 7 bases from J, with 8 bases in between. This CDR3 contains 13 residues. The CDR3 loop reads CASSLLYGEKLFF. For the CDR3, the DNA is TGTGCCAGCAGTTTATTATACGGTGAAAAACTGTTTTTT.

The table lists this clone with a count of one. The chain joins TRBV5-1 to TRBJ2-7, with D possibly TRBD2 on 5 matching bases. Between the trimmed V and J ends, which lost 3 bases and 4 bases, there was a span of 20 bases. This CDR3 is 16 amino acids long. From germline, CDR1 is SGHRS and CDR2 YFSETQ. The CDR3 DNA follows: TGCGCCAGCAGCTCAGAGCGGTCGTCGGGGATTTACGAGCAGTACTTC. Protein sequence: CASSSERSSGIYEQYF.

This chain uses TRBV7-3 with TRBJ1-2; unclear D gene. The germline CDR1 and CDR2 sequences are SGHTA and FQGTGA. This CDR3 spans 13 amino acids. V was pared by 3 bases and J by 2 bases, with 7 bases between. CDR3 nucleotide sequence: TGTGCCAGCAGCTTGGCCAGGAACTATGGCTACACCTTC. Translated, it gives CASSLARNYGYTF.

The chain joins TRBV2 to TRBJ2-5; possibly TRBD1 or TRBD2 for D (6 bases each). CDR3 size: 12 residues. V shed 6 bases and J shed 5 bases, with 10 bases lying between them. Per germline, CDR1 SNHLY and CDR2 FYNNEI. CDR3 sequence reads: CASRLGGETQYF. The CDR3 DNA reads TGTGCCAGCAGACTAGGGGGGGAGACCCAGTACTTC.

This chain joins TRBV10-3 and TRBJ2-3; no clear D gene. Germline V gene lookup returns CDR1 ENHRY and CDR2 SYGVKD. The length of the CDR3 is 13 residues. Trimming took off 0 bases at V and 4 bases at J, with 5 bases between the two ends. Here the CDR3 reads CAISESVADTQYF. The CDR3 DNA reads TGTGCCATCAGTGAGTCGGTTGCAGATACGCAGTATTTT.

This clone was seen a handful of times. The V call is TRBV7-9, the J call TRBJ2-7; D gene unclear. Trimming took off 3 bases at V and 6 bases at J, with 3 bases between the two ends. Germline V gene sequence: CDR1 SEHNR, CDR2 FQNEAQ (reference sequence). The length of the CDR3 is 10 residues. Here the CDR3 DNA reads TGTGCCAGCAGCTTTGCCGAGCAGTACTTC. This encodes CASSFAEQYF.

This clone was seen a single time. The rearrangement links TRBV5-1 to TRBJ2-4; possible D gene TRBD1, 5 bases. The CDR3 is 16 amino acids. V shed 2 bases and J shed 0 bases, with 12 bases lying between them. Germline V gene data show CDR1 as SGHRS and CDR2 as YFSETQ. The CDR3 sequence: CASSFKDSVAKNIQYF. As DNA, the CDR3 is TGCGCCAGCAGCTTTAAAGACAGTGTAGCCAAAAACATTCAGTACTTC. Filled out from reference TRBV5-1 and TRBJ2-4, the complete variable domain reads KAGVTQTPRYLIKTRGQQVTLSCSPISGHRSVSWYQQTPGQGLQFLFEYFSETQRNKGNFPGRFSGRQFSNSRSEMNVSTLELGDSALYLCASSFKDSVAKNIQYFGAGTRLSVL.

This sequence joins TRBV5-1 and TRBJ2-5, with D possibly being TRBD1 (5 bases). There are 19 residues in the CDR3. V lost 5 bases, J lost 1 base, and 27 bases lay in between. In germline, CDR1 is SGHRS, CDR2 YFSETQ. CDR3 coding DNA: TGCGCCAGCAGTATTCAGAACTTGGGAATGACAGCATCCCAAGAGACCCAGTACTTC. Amino acid sequence: CASSIQNLGMTASQETQYF. Full variable domain (outside the CDR3, taken from reference TRBV5-1 and TRBJ2-5): KAGVTQTPRYLIKTRGQQVTLSCSPISGHRSVSWYQQTPGQGLQFLFEYFSETQRNKGNFPGRFSGRQFSNSRSEMNVSTLELGDSALYLCASSIQNLGMTASQETQYFGPGTRLLVL.

V usage is TRBV2 and J usage is TRBJ1-2; D uncertain. The CDR3 length is 11 residues. From germline, CDR1 is SNHLY and CDR2 FYNNEI. Trimming took off 7 bases at V and 8 bases at J, with 11 bases between the two ends. The CDR3 loop is CASTPEAGYTF. The CDR3 DNA is TGTGCCAGCACCCCGGAGGCAGGCTACACCTTC.

The genes are TRBV7-2 and TRBJ2-2; D is unresolved. This CDR3 region has 13 residues. The V end was cut by 4 bases, the J end by 3 bases, with 6 bases between. The germline gives CDR1 SGHTA, CDR2 FQGNSA. The CDR3: CASSSRYTGELFF. DNA for the CDR3: TGTGCCAGCAGCTCCAGATACACCGGGGAGCTGTTTTTT.

This chain uses TRBV10-3 with TRBJ2-4; tentatively, D is TRBD1 (5 bases). There are 16 residues in the CDR3. Germline CDR1 ENHRY, CDR2 SYGVKD. V lost 2 bases and J lost 0, with 11 bases in between. CDR3 DNA sequence: TGTGCCATCAGTGAGGGTCAGGGCCAAGCCAAAAACATTCAGTACTTC. Protein: CAISEGQGQAKNIQYF.

This clone was observed a single time. This chain connects TRBV6-1 to TRBJ2-7; D may be TRBD2 (5 bases). CDR3 length: 14 residues. The germline V and J ends were trimmed by 2 bases and 5 bases, with 13 bases remaining between them. Germline V gene lookup returns CDR1 MNHNS and CDR2 SASEGT. The CDR3 reads CASSESSDLDEQYF. CDR3 in DNA: TGTGCCAGCAGTGAATCCTCGGACTTGGACGAGCAGTACTTC.

The gene calls are TRBV6-5 and TRBJ2-2; D remains ambiguous. V gave up 6 bases and J gave up 0 bases, with 8 bases separating them. Germline lookup yields CDR1 MNHEY and CDR2 SVGAGI. This CDR3 region has 14 residues. The CDR3 DNA follows: TGTGCCAGCAGATTAAAAGCGAACACCGGGGAGCTGTTTTTT. Translating gives CASRLKANTGELFF.

The gene calls are TRBV2 and TRBJ1-1; TRBD1 matches 12 bases. This CDR3 is built from 15 residues. Germline loops: CDR1 SNHLY, CDR2 FYNNEI. V was pared by 6 bases and J by 5 bases, with 7 bases of the junction left unmatched. CDR3 bases: TGTGCCAGCAGGGCGGGACAGGGGGCGAGGACTGAAGCTTTCTTT. This codes for CASRAGQGARTEAFF.

The J gene is TRBJ2-3, the V gene TRBV28; 8 bases agree with TRBD2. The CDR3 runs to 15 residues. Looked up from germline, CDR1 is MDHEN and CDR2 is SYDVKM. V trimming: 10 bases; J trimming: 0 bases; junction bases outside the gene matches: 9. As DNA, the CDR3 is TGTGCCACCGGGGGGGGAATTTGGAGCACAGATACGCAGTATTTT. Protein: CATGGGIWSTDTQYF.

This rearrangement joins TRBV6-5 to TRBJ2-3; D is undetermined. The ends were cut back, 5 bases at V and 0 bases at J, with 12 bases in the middle. This CDR3 region has 15 residues. Germline V gene data show CDR1 as MNHEY and CDR2 as SVGAGI. This chain's CDR3 is CASSPSTISTDTQYF. CDR3 in DNA: TGTGCCAGCAGTCCCTCGACAATCAGCACAGATACGCAGTATTTT.

V is TRBV5-1 and J is TRBJ2-3; the D is unclear. The CDR3 sequence is 12 residues long. V dropped 0 bases and J dropped 5 bases, with 4 bases sitting between them. Germline V gene lookup returns CDR1 SGHRS and CDR2 YFSETQ. CDR3 bases: TGCGCCAGCAGCTTGGATGGAGATACGCAGTATTTT. Translating gives CASSLDGDTQYF.

V gene TRBV18 combines with J gene TRBJ2-7; D perhaps matches TRBD2 (6 bases). The V end lost 6 bases, the J end lost 4 bases, and 13 bases lay between the germline ends. The V gene's germline CDR1 is KGHSH and CDR2 LQKENI. The CDR3 covers 13 residues. CDR3 protein: CASSPSGRYEQYF. CDR3 nucleotides: TGTGCCAGCTCTCCAAGTGGGAGGTACGAGCAGTACTTC.

The V and J genes are TRBV3-1 (or the pseudogene TRBV3-2) and TRBJ1-5; maybe TRBD1 (5 bases). The germline CDR1 and CDR2 sequences are LGHDT and YNNKEL (reference sequence). V lost 5 bases to trimming and J lost 10 bases, with 24 bases between them. The CDR3 extends over 16 amino acids. Here the CDR3 reads CASSGRGMGRVEPQHF. The CDR3 region has the DNA TGTGCCAGCAGCGGACGGGGGATGGGACGCGTAGAACCCCAGCATTTT.

The chain recombines TRBV7-3 with TRBJ2-2; 7 bases line up with TRBD2. After removal of 2 bases from V and 2 bases from J, the junction contained 5 bases not matched to a gene. The CDR3 sequence is 16 residues long. The germline CDR1 and CDR2 sequences are SGHTA and FQGTGA. In DNA, the CDR3 is TGTGCCAGCAGCTTAGGCCTAGCGGAAAACACCGGGGAGCTGTTTTTT. Translating gives CASSLGLAENTGELFF.

The chain has TRBV4-2 and TRBJ2-3; 11 nucleotides align to TRBD1. V lost 1 base, J lost 4 bases, and 1 base stayed unmatched. CDR3 size: 15 residues. Germline V CDR1 and CDR2: LGHNA, YNFKEQ. The CDR3 sequence: CASSQGTGGADTQYF. For the CDR3, the DNA is TGTGCCAGCAGCCAAGGGACAGGGGGCGCAGATACGCAGTATTTT.

This chain joins TRBV7-2 and TRBJ2-3; 8 nucleotides agree with TRBD2. Germline values: CDR1 SGHTA, CDR2 FQGNSA. The CDR3 spans 16 residues. With V trimmed by 4 bases and J by 8 bases, 14 bases remained unmatched. The CDR3 coding sequence is TGTGCCAGCAGCTCCCGGGGGGGGGTCGGGGGCCCTACGCAGTATTTT. Residues: CASSSRGGVGGPTQYF.

The chain links TRBV11-2 to TRBJ2-2, with D possibly TRBD2 on 6 matching bases. V was clipped by 5 bases and J by 8 bases, with 12 bases between them. The CDR3 spans 13 residues. Per germline, CDR1 SGHAT and CDR2 FQNNGV. Written as DNA, the CDR3 is TGTGCCAGCAGCCCGCCAGGAGGGGGGGAGCTGTTTTTT. Its protein is CASSPPGGGELFF.